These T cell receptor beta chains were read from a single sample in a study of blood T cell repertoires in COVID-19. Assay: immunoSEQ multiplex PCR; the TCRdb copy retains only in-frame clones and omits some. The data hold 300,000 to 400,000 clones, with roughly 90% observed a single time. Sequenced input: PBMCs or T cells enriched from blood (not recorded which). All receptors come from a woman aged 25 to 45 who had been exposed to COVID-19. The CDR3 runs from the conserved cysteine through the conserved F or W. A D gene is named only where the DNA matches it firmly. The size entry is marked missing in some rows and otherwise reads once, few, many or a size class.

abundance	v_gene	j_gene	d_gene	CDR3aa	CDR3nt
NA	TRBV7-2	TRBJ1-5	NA	CASSLGHSNQPQHF	TGTGCCAGCAGCTTAGGACATAGCAATCAGCCCCAGCATTTT
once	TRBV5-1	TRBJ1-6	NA	CASSSGQTRSPLHF	TGCGCCAGCAGCTCCGGACAGACCCGTTCACCCCTCCACTTT
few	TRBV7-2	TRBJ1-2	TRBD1	CASSDRGRLVGYTF	TGTGCCAGCAGCGACAGGGGGCGCTTAGTGGGCTACACCTTC
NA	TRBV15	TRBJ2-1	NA	CAIQTGKVNEQFF	TGTGCCATCCAGACAGGAAAGGTGAATGAGCAGTTCTTC
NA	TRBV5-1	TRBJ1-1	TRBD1	CASSGTGTAEHTEAFF	TGCGCCAGCAGCGGGACCGGGACAGCCGAGCACACTGAAGCTTTCTTT
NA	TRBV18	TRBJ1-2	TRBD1	CASSPRRAGQGDGYTF	TGTGCCAGCTCACCAAGGAGGGCGGGACAGGGAGATGGCTACACCTTC
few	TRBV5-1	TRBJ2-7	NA	CASSPGAGSSYEQYF	TGCGCCAGCAGCCCAGGGGCAGGGAGCTCCTACGAGCAGTACTTC
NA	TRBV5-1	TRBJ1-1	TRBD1	CASSHRGMNTEAFF	TGCGCCAGCAGCCACAGGGGAATGAACACTGAAGCTTTCTTT
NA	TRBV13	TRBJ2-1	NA	CASSHSADEQFF	TGTGCCAGCAGCCATTCTGCGGATGAGCAGTTCTTC
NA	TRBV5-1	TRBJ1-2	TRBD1	CASSYFGQGDLYGYTF	TGCGCCAGCAGCTATTTCGGACAGGGGGATTTATATGGCTACACCTTC
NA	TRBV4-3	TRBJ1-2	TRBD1	CASSQAFGDREWGYGYTF	TGCGCCAGCAGCCAAGCTTTCGGAGACAGGGAGTGGGGCTATGGCTACACCTTC
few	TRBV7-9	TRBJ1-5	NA	CASSLGSGGNQPQHF	TGTGCCAGCAGCTTAGGGTCAGGGGGCAATCAGCCCCAGCATTTT
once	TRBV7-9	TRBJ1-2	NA	CASSPGGANGYTF	TGTGCCAGCAGCCCCGGGGGGGCGAATGGCTACACCTTC
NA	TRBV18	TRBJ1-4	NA	CASSTVSLVGATNEKLFF	TGTGCCAGCTCAACAGTCTCTCTAGTGGGAGCGACTAATGAAAAACTGTTTTTT
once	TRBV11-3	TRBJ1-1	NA	CASSPLISGVNTEAFF	TGTGCCAGCAGCCCCCTGATTTCGGGGGTGAACACTGAAGCTTTCTTT
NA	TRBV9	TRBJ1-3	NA	CASSVAPGKGNTIYF	TGTGCCAGCAGCGTAGCTCCGGGTAAGGGAAACACCATATATTTT
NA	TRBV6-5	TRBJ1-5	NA	CASSRQSFSNQPQHF	TGTGCCAGCAGTAGACAGTCCTTCAGCAATCAGCCCCAGCATTTT
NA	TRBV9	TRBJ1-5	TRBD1	CASSARDSQNQPQHF	TGTGCCAGCAGCGCCCGGGACAGCCAAAATCAGCCCCAGCATTTT
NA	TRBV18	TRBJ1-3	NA	CASSLSRDSGNTIYF	TGTGCCAGCTCCCTCTCACGCGACTCTGGAAACACCATATATTTT
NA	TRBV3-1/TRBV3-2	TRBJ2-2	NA	CASSPERAENTGELFF	TGTGCCAGCAGCCCGGAGCGGGCCGAGAACACCGGGGAGCTGTTTTTT
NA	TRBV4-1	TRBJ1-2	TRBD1	CASSLGTGGHGYTF	TGCGCCAGCAGCCTCGGGACAGGGGGCCATGGCTACACCTTC
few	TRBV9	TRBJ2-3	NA	CASSANRREGTDTQYF	TGTGCCAGCAGCGCAAACAGGAGGGAAGGCACAGATACGCAGTATTTT
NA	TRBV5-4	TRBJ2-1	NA	CASSLDFNEQFF	TGTGCCAGCAGCTTGGACTTCAATGAGCAGTTCTTC
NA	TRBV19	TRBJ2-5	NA	CASSRTVTQETQYF	TGTGCCAGTAGTAGGACAGTCACCCAAGAGACCCAGTACTTC
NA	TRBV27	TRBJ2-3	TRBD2	CASATGTSLDTQYF	TGTGCCAGCGCCACCGGGACTAGCTTAGATACGCAGTATTTT